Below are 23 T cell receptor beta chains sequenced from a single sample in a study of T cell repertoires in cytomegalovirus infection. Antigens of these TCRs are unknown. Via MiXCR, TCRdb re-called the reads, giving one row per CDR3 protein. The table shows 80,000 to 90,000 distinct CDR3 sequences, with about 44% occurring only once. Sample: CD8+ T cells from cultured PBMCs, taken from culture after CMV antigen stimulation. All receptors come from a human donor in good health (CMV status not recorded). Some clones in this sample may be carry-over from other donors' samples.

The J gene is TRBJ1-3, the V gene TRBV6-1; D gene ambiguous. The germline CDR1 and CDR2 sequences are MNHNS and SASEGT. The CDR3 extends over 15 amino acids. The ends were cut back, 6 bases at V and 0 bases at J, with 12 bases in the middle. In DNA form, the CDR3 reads TGTGCCAGCAGCCTGGGCCCAAACTCTGGAAACACCATATATTTT. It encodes CASSLGPNSGNTIYF.

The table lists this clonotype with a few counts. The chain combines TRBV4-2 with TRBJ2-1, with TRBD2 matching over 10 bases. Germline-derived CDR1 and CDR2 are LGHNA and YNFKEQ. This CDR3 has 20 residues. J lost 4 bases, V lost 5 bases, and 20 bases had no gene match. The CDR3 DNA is TGTGCCAGCAGCTTAGGTCAGGGTGCGGCTAGCGGGGGACAATACAATGAGCAGTTCTTC. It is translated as CASSLGQGAASGGQYNEQFF.

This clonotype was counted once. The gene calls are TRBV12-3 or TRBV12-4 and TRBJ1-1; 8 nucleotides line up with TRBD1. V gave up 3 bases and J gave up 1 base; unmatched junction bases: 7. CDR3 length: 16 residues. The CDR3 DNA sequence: TGTGCCAGCAGTTTGCCCAGGGGGCCAGCGAACACTGAAGCTTTCTTT. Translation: CASSLPRGPANTEAFF.

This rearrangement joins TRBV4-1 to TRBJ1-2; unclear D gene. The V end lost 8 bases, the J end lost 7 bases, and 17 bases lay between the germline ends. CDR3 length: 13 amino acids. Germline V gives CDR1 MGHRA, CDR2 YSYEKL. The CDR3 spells CASGPRVLGGYTF. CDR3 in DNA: TGCGCCAGCGGTCCCCGAGTTTTGGGTGGCTACACCTTC.

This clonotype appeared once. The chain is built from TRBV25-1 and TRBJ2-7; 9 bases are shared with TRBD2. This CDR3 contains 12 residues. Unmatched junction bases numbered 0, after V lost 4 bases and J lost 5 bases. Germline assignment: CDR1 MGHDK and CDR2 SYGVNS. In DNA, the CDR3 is TGTGCCAGCAGTGGGACTAGCGACGAGCAGTACTTC. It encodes CASSGTSDEQYF.

CDR3 bases: TGTGCCAGCAGCCCTTCGGGGACAGGCCGCCAAGAGACCCAGTACTTC. Translation gives CASSPSGTGRQETQYF. This chain joins TRBV7-3 and TRBJ2-5; 8 bases are a match to TRBD1. The germline V gene encodes CDR1 SGHTA and CDR2 FQGTGA. Trimming took 5 bases from V and 1 from J; bases not matched to a gene: 9. This CDR3 is built from 16 residues.

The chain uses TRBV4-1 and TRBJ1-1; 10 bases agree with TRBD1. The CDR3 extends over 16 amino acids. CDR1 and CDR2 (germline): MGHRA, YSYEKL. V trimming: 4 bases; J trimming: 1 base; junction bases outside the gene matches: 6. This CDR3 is CASSRQGAGENTEAFF. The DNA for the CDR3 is TGCGCCAGCAGCCGACAGGGGGCGGGGGAGAACACTGAAGCTTTCTTT.

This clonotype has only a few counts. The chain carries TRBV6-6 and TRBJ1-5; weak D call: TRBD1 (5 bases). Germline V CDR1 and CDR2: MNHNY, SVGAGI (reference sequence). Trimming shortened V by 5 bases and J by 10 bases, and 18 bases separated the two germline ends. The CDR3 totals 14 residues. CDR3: CASSDTQVGEPQHF. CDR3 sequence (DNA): TGTGCCAGCAGTGACACACAGGTGGGGGAACCCCAGCATTTT.

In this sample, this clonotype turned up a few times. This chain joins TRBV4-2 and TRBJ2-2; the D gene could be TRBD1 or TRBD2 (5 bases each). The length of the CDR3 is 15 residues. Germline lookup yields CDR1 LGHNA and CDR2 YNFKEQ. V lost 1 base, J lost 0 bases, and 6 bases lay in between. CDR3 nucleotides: TGTGCCAGCAGCCAAGGGGGGACGAACACCGGGGAGCTGTTTTTT. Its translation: CASSQGGTNTGELFF.

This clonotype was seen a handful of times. CDR3 protein: CSARVEGRAVNEQFF. CDR3 nucleotide sequence: TGCAGTGCTAGAGTCGAGGGGAGGGCGGTGAATGAGCAGTTCTTC. The chain is built from TRBV20-1 and TRBJ2-1, with 7 bases fitting TRBD2. This CDR3 has 15 amino acids. V gave up 1 base and J gave up 7 bases; unmatched junction bases: 10. CDR1 DFQATT and CDR2 SNEGSKA come from the germline V gene (reference sequence).

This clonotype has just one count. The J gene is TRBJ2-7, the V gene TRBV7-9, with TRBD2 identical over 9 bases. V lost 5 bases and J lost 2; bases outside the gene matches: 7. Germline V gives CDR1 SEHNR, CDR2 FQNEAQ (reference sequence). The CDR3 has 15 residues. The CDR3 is CASSLSGSGTYEQYF. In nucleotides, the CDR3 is TGTGCCAGCAGCCTTAGCGGGAGTGGGACCTACGAGCAGTACTTC.

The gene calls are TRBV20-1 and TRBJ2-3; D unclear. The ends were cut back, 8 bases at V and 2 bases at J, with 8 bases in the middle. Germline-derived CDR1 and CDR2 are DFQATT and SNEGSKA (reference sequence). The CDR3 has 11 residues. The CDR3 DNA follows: TGCAGTCAAGGGTTCACAGATACGCAGTATTTT. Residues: CSQGFTDTQYF.

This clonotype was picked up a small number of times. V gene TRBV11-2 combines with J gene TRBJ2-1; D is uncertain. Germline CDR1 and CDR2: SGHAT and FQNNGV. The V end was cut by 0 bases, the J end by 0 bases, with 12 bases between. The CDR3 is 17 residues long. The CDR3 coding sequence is TGTGCCAGCAGCTTAGATGAGAGCAGCAGCTCCTACAATGAGCAGTTCTTC. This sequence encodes CASSLDESSSSYNEQFF.

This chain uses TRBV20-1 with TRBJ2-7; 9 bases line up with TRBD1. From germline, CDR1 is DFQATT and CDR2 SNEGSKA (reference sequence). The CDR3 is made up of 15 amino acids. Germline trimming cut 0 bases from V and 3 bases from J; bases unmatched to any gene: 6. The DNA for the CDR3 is TGCAGTGCTAGAGACGGGACAGGGCTTAACTACGAGCAGTACTTC. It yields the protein CSARDGTGLNYEQYF.

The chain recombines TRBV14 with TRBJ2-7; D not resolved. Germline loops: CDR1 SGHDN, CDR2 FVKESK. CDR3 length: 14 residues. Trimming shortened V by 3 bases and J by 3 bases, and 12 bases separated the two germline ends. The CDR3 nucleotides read TGTGCCAGCAGCCATAAGTTAACAGACTACGAGCAGTACTTC. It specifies CASSHKLTDYEQYF.

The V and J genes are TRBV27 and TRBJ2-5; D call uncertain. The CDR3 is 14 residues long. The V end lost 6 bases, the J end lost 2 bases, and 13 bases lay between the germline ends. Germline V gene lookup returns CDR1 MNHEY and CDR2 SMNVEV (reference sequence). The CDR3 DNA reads TGTGCCAGCAGCCCTGGTGGTCAACAAGAGACCCAGTACTTC. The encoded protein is CASSPGGQQETQYF.

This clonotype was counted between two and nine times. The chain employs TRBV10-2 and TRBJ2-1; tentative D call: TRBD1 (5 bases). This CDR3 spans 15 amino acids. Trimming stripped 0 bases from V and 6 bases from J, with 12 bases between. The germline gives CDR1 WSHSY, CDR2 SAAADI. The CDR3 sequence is CASSESDGAVNEQFF. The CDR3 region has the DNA TGCGCCAGCAGTGAGTCCGATGGGGCCGTCAATGAGCAGTTCTTC.

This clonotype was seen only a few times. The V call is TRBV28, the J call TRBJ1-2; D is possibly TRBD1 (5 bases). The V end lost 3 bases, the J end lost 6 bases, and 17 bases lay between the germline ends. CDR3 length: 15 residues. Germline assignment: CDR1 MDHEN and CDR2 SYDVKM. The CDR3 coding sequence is TGTGCCAGCAGTTTCATTCGACTCGACAGAAATGGCTACACCTTC. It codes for CASSFIRLDRNGYTF.

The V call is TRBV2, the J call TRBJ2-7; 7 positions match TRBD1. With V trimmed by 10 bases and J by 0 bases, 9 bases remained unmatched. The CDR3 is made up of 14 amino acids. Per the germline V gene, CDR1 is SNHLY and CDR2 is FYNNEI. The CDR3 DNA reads TGTGCCAACCTTGGGACAGCCTCCTCCTACGAGCAGTACTTC. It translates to CANLGTASSYEQYF.

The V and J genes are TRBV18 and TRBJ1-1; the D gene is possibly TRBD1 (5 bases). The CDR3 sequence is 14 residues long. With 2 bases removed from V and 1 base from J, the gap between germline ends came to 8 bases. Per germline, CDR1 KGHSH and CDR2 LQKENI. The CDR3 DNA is TGTGCCAGCTCACCAGGGGCGGGGAACACTGAAGCTTTCTTT. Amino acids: CASSPGAGNTEAFF. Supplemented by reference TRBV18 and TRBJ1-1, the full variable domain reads NAGVMQNPRHLVRRRGQEARLRCSPMKGHSHVYWYRQLPEEGLKFMVYLQKENIIDESGMPKERFSAEFPKEGPSILRIQQVVRGDSAAYFCASSPGAGNTEAFFGQGTRLTVV.

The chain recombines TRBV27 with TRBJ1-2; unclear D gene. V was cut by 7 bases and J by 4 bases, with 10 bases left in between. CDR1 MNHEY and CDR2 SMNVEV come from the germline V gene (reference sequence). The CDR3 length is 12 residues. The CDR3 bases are TGTGCCAGCATGTCCAGTAGCTATGGCTACACCTTC. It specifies CASMSSSYGYTF.

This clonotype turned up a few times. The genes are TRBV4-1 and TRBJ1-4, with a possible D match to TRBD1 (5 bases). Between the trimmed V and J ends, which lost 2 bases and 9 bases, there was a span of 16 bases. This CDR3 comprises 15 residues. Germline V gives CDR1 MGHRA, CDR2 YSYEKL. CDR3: CASSQLTEDAKKLFF. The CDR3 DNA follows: TGCGCCAGCAGCCAACTGACAGAGGATGCCAAAAAACTGTTTTTT.

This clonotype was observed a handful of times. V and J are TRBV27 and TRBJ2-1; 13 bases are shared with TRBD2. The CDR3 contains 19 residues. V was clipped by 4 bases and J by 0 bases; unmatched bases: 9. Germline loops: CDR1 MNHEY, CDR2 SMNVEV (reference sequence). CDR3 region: CASSSAGTSGASSYNEQFF. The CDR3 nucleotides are TGTGCCAGCAGTTCCGCCGGGACTAGCGGGGCCAGCTCCTACAATGAGCAGTTCTTC.